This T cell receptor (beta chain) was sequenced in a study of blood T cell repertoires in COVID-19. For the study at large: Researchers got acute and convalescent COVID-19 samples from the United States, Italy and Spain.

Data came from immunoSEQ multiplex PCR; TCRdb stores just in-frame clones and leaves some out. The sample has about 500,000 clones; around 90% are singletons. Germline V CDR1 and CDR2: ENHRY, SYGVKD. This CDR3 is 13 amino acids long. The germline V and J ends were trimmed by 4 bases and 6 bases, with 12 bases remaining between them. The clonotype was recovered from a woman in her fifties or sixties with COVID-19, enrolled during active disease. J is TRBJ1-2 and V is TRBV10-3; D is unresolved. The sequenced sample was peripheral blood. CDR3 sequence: CAISGAGKDGYTF. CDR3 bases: TGTGCCATCAGTGGAGCGGGGAAGGATGGCTACACCTTC.